Listed below are T cell receptor beta chains from one sample, sequenced in a study of T cells in narcolepsy. The repertoire was sequenced with immunoSEQ multiplex PCR; TCRdb's copy has only in-frame clones and lacks some. Among tens of thousands of clones listed, about nine tenths were seen once. Material for sequencing was CD45RA- memory CD4+ T cells from PBMCs. The source is a human donor with narcolepsy. Both conserved end residues are part of each CDR3. D genes are given only for firm matches. Clone sizes are given selectively: once, few, many, or a class where the clone is expanded.

15	TRBV5-3	.	.	TRBJ2-6	TGTGCCAGCAGTTCCACGGTACTTGGGGCCAACGTCCTGACTTTC	CASSSTVLGANVLTF
12	TRBV5-1	once	.	TRBJ1-2	TGCGCCAGCAGCTTCGACCGATCTGGCTACACCTTC	CASSFDRSGYTF
21	TRBV14	.	.	TRBJ1-3	TGTGCCAGCAGCCAAAAGGATCCGGGACCATCAATTCTTCACTCTGGAAACACCATATATTTT	CASSQKDPGPSILHSGNTIYF
12	TRBV6-5	.	.	TRBJ1-5	TGTGCCAGCAGGGCCCCCAATCAGCCCCAGCATTTT	CASRAPNQPQHF
15	TRBV14	.	TRBD1	TRBJ2-5	TGTGCCAGCAGCCTGCAGGACAGGGCCCCGGAGACCCAGTACTTC	CASSLQDRAPETQYF
12	TRBV6-1	.	.	TRBJ2-1	TGTACCACGGGGAGCTCCTACAATGAGCAGTTCTTC	CTTGSSYNEQFF
14	TRBV5-5	medium-sized	.	TRBJ1-2	TGTGCCAGCAGCTCTGCCCAAGAATTGGATGGCTACACCTTC	CASSSAQELDGYTF
14	TRBV6-4	.	.	TRBJ2-6	TGTGCCAGCAAAACGGAATCTGGGGCCAACGTCCTGACTTTC	CASKTESGANVLTF
12	TRBV2	.	.	TRBJ2-5	TGTGCCAGCAGTGTTATATGGGAGACCCAGTACTTC	CASSVIWETQYF
17	TRBV7-2	few	TRBD1	TRBJ2-2	TGTGCCAGCAGCTTAGTCGGGACAGGGGCGGTAGCCGGGGAGCTGTTTTTT	CASSLVGTGAVAGELFF
17	TRBV9	.	TRBD2	TRBJ2-1	TGTGCCAGCAGCGTAGAAGTGGAAGCGGGAGGGTTCAATGAGCAGTTCTTC	CASSVEVEAGGFNEQFF
15	TRBV4-3	.	.	TRBJ1-2	TGCGCCAGCAGCCAAGGGGGTCAGGGCCCCGGGGGCTACACCTTC	CASSQGGQGPGGYTF
15	TRBV7-2	.	.	TRBJ1-2	TGTGCCAGCAGCCCTAATAGGGGACCTAACTATGGCTACACCTTC	CASSPNRGPNYGYTF
14	TRBV10-3	.	TRBD1	TRBJ1-2	TGTGCCTTTTCAAGAGACAGGGGCGGCTATGGCTACACCTTC	CAFSRDRGGYGYTF
13	TRBV11-3	.	.	TRBJ2-3	TGTGCCAGCAGCCAGGGGAGGCCGTATACGCAGTATTTT	CASSQGRPYTQYF
13	TRBV6-1	.	.	TRBJ1-6	TGTGCCAGCACCTGGGCAGCGACAATGCCCCTCCACTTT	CASTWAATMPLHF
14	TRBV6-6	once	.	TRBJ2-2	TGTGCCAGCGGATGGGGATACGACACCGGGGAGCTGTTTTTT	CASGWGYDTGELFF
15	TRBV11-1	.	.	TRBJ1-2	TGTGCCAGCACGCCCGAGGGGCAGGGGACCTATGGCTACACCTTC	CASTPEGQGTYGYTF